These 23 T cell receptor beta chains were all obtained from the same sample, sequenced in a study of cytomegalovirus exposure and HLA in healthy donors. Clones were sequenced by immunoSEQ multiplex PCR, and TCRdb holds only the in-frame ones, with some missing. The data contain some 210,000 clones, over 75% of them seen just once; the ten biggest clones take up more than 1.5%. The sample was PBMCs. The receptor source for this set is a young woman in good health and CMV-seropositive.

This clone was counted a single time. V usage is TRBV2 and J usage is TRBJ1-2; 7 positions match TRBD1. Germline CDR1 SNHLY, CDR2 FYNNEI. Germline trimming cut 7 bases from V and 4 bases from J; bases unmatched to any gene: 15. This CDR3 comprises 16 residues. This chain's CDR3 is CASNDGQEGFIYGYTF. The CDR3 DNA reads TGTGCCAGCAATGACGGACAGGAGGGATTTATCTATGGCTACACCTTC.

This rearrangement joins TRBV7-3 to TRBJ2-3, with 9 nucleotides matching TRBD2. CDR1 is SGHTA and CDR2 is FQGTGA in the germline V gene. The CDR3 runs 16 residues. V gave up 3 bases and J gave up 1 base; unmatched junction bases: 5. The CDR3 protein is CASSLKTSGRTDTQYF. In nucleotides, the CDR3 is TGTGCCAGCAGCTTGAAGACTAGCGGTCGCACAGATACGCAGTATTTT.

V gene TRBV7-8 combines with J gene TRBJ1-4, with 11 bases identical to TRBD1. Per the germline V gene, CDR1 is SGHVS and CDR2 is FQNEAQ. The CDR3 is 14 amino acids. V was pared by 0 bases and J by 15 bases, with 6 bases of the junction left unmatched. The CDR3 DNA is TGTGCCAGCAGCTTAGCAAGGACAGGGGGCACGGTGTTTTTT. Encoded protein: CASSLARTGGTVFF.

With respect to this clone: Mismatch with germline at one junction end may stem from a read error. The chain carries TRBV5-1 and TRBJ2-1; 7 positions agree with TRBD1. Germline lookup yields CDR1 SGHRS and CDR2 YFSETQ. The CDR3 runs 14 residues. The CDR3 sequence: CASSLDGFGTDCLF. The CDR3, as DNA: TGCGCCAGCAGCTTGGACGGGTTCGGGACAGATTGTCTCTTC.

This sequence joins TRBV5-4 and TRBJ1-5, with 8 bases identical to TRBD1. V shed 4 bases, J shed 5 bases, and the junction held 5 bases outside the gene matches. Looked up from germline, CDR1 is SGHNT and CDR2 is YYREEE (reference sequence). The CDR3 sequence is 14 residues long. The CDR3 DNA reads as TGTGCCAGCAGCGTCGACAGGGGCTATCAGCCCCAGCATTTT. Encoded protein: CASSVDRGYQPQHF.

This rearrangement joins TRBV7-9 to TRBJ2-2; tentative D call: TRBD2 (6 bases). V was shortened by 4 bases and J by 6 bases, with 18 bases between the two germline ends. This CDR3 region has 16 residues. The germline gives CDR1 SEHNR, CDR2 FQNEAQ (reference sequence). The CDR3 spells CASSSRGLARAGELFF. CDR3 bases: TGTGCCAGCAGCTCCCGAGGGCTAGCGAGGGCCGGGGAGCTGTTTTTT. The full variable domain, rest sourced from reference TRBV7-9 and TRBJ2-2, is DTGVSQNPRHKITKRGQNVTFRCDPISEHNRLYWYRQTLGQGPEFLTYFQNEAQLEKSRLLSDRFSAERPKGSFSTLEIQRTEQGDSAMYLCASSSRGLARAGELFFGEGSRLTVL.

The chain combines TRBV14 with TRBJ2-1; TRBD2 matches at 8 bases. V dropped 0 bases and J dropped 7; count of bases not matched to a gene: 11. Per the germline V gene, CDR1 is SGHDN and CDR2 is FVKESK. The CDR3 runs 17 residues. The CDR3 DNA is TGTGCCAGCAGCCAAGATCAGGGTAGCGGGACGGTTAATGAGCAGTTCTTC. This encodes CASSQDQGSGTVNEQFF.

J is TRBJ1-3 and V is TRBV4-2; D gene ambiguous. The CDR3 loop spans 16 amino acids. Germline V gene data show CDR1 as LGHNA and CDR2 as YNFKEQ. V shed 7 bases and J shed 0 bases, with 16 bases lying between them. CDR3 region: CASTPGWRGSGNTIYF. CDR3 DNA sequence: TGTGCCAGCACCCCGGGGTGGCGGGGCTCTGGAAACACCATATATTTT.

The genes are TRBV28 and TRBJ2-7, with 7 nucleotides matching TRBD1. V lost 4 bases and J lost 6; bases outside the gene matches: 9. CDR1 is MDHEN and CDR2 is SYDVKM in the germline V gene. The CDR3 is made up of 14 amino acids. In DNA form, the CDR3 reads TGTGCCAGCAGTTCACCACATCAGGGGGTCGAGCAGTACTTC. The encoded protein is CASSSPHQGVEQYF.

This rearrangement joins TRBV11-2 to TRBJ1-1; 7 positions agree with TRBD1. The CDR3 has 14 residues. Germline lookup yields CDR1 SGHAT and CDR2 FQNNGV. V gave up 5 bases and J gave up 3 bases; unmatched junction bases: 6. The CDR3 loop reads CASSGWTGDTEAFF. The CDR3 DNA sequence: TGTGCCAGCAGCGGCTGGACAGGTGACACTGAAGCTTTCTTT.

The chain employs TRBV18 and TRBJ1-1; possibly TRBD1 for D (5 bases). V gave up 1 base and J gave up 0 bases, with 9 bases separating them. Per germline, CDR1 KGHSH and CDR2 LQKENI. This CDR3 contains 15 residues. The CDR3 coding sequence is TGTGCCAGCTCACCACTGGGGCCGGTGAACACTGAAGCTTTCTTT. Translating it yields CASSPLGPVNTEAFF. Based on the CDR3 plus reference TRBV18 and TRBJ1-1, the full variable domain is NAGVMQNPRHLVRRRGQEARLRCSPMKGHSHVYWYRQLPEEGLKFMVYLQKENIIDESGMPKERFSAEFPKEGPSILRIQQVVRGDSAAYFCASSPLGPVNTEAFFGQGTRLTVV.

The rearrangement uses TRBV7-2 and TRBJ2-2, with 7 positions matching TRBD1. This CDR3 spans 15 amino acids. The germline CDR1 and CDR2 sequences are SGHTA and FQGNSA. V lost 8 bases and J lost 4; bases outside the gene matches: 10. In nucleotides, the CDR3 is TGTGCCAGCCCCCGGACAGGCTGGAGCACCGGGGAGCTGTTTTTT. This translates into CASPRTGWSTGELFF.

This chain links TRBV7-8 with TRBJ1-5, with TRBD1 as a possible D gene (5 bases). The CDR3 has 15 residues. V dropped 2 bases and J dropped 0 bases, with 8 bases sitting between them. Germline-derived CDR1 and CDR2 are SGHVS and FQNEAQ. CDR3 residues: CASSLRQFSNQPQHF. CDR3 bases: TGTGCCAGCAGCTTACGACAGTTTAGCAATCAGCCCCAGCATTTT.

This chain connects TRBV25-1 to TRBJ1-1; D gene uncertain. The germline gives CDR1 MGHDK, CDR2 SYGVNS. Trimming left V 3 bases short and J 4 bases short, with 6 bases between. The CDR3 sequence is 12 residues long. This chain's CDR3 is CASSDSVTEAFF. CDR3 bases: TGTGCCAGCAGTGATTCGGTCACTGAAGCTTTCTTT.

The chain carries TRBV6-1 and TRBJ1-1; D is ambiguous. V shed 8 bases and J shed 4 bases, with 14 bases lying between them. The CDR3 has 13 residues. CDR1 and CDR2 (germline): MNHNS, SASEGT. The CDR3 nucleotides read TGTGCCAGCGGACTAGGGCTGGGCACTGAAGCTTTCTTT. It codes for CASGLGLGTEAFF.

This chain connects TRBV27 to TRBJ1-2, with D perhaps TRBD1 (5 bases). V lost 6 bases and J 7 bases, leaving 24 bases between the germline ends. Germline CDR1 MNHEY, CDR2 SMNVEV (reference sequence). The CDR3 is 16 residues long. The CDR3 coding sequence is TGTGCCAGCAGCCCGGGACGGGTTGGGGGGAGCGGTGGCTACACCTTC. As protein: CASSPGRVGGSGGYTF.

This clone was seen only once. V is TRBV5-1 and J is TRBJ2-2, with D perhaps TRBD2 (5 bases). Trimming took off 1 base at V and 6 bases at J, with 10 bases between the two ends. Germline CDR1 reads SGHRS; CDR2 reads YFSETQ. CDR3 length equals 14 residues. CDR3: CASSLRLAAGELFF. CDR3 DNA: TGCGCCAGCAGCTTGAGGCTAGCCGCCGGGGAGCTGTTTTTT.

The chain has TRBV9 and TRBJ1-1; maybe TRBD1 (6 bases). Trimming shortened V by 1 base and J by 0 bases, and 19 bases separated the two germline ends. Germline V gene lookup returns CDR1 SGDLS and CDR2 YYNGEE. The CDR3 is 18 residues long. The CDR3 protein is CASSVNGAGDFMNTEAFF. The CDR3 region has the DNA TGTGCCAGCAGCGTAAACGGCGCAGGGGATTTCATGAACACTGAAGCTTTCTTT.

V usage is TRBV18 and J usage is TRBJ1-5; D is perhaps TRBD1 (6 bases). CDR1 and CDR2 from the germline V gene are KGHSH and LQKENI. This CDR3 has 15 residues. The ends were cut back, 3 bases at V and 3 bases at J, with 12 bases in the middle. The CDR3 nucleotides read TGTGCCAGCTCACCGGGACAAGGGGACAATCAGCCCCAGCATTTT. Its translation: CASSPGQGDNQPQHF.

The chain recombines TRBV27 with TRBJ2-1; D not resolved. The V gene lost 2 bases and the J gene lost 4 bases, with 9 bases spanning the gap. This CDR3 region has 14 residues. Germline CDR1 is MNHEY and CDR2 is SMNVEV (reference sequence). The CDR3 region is CASSLRVGYNEQFF. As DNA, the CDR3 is TGTGCCAGCAGTTTACGGGTCGGATACAATGAGCAGTTCTTC.

CDR3: CASRFRGRVHEQYF. The CDR3 region has the DNA TGTGCAAGTCGCTTCCGCGGGAGGGTCCACGAGCAGTACTTC. The chain is built from TRBV12-2 and TRBJ2-7; the tabulated D call, TRBD2, remains unverified against the DNA. TRBV12-2 counts as a pseudogene. The CDR3 sequence is 14 residues long.

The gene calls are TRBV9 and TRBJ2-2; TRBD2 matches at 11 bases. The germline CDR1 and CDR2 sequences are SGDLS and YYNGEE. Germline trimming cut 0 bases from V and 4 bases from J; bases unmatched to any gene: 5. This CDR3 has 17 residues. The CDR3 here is CASSVELAGEGTGELFF. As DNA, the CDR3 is TGTGCCAGCAGCGTAGAACTAGCGGGAGAAGGCACCGGGGAGCTGTTTTTT.

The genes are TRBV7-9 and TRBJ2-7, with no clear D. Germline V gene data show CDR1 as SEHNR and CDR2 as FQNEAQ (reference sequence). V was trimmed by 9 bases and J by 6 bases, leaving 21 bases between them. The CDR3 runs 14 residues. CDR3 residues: CASKLAVGPGEQYF. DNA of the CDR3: TGTGCCAGTAAGCTGGCGGTGGGTCCTGGCGAGCAGTACTTC. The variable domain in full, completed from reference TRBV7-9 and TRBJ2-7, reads DTGVSQNPRHKITKRGQNVTFRCDPISEHNRLYWYRQTLGQGPEFLTYFQNEAQLEKSRLLSDRFSAERPKGSFSTLEIQRTEQGDSAMYLCASKLAVGPGEQYFGPGTRLTVT.